A single sample is the source of the 14 T cell receptor beta chains below, sequenced in a study of blood T cell repertoires in COVID-19 (TCRdb year 2020). The library was generated by the immunoSEQ multiplex PCR assay. What TCRdb holds here is the immuneACCESS table cut down to in-frame rearrangements. Part of the clones is not present; checked against another copy, under half of the missing clones reflect an unresolved V gene, and the others are unexplained. The sample table contains 140,000 or so clones; only one count was recorded for 87% of them. The ten largest make up around 8.6% of the sample. Material for sequencing was peripheral blood. The receptors here all came from a woman aged 50 to 65 with active or convalescent COVID-19.

The rearrangement links TRBV30 to TRBJ1-1, with D perhaps matching TRBD1 (5 bases). Germline CDR1 reads GTSNPN; CDR2 reads SVGIG (reference sequence). The V and J ends lost 1 base and 8 bases respectively, with 11 bases between them. CDR3 length equals 12 residues. CDR3 bases: TGTGCCTGGAGTGGGTCCCAGGGAGAAGCTTTCTTT. Translating it yields CAWSGSQGEAFF.

This chain uses TRBV5-3 with TRBJ2-7; the D is unclear. TRBV5-3 is given ORF status, its function remaining uncertain. The CDR3 has 9 residues. DNA of the CDR3: TGTGCTCCCAGGTTGGAGCAGTACTTC. Translated: CAPRLEQYF.

The chain combines TRBV6-2 or TRBV6-3 with TRBJ2-3, with 7 bases matching TRBD2. CDR3 size: 15 residues. The V segment lost 6 bases and the J segment 8 bases; nucleotides outside the gene matches: 14. Looked up from germline, CDR1 is MNHEY and CDR2 is SVGEGT. CDR3 loop: CASSPWGRVGGTQYF. CDR3 coding DNA: TGTGCCAGCAGCCCTTGGGGGAGGGTCGGGGGTACGCAGTATTTT.

This chain uses TRBV19 with TRBJ2-3; 9 bases are shared with TRBD1. This CDR3 has 13 amino acids. J was trimmed by 2 bases and V by 11 bases; bases with no gene match: 5. Germline CDR1 LNHDA, CDR2 SQIVND (reference sequence). Written as DNA, the CDR3 is TGTGCCTGCCGGGACAGGGTCACAGATACGCAGTATTTT. Translated, it gives CACRDRVTDTQYF. Together with reference TRBV19 and TRBJ2-3, the CDR3 gives the full variable domain: DGGITQSPKYLFRKEGQNVTLSCEQNLNHDAMYWYRQDPGQGLRLIYYSQIVNDFQKGDIAEGYSVSREKKESFPLTVTSAQKNPTAFYLCACRDRVTDTQYFGPGTRLTVL.

This chain links TRBV7-2 with TRBJ2-7, with 9 bases lining up with TRBD1. With 4 bases clipped from V and 4 bases from J, the junction kept 8 bases outside the gene matches. The CDR3 has 15 amino acids. CDR1 and CDR2 from the germline V gene are SGHTA and FQGNSA. The CDR3 is CASSSAAGQGYEQYF. The CDR3 DNA follows: TGTGCCAGCAGCTCTGCCGCTGGACAGGGGTACGAGCAGTACTTC. The whole variable domain, remainder taken from reference TRBV7-2 and TRBJ2-7, is GAGVSQSPSNKVTEKGKDVELRCDPISGHTALYWYRQSLGQGLEFLIYFQGNSAPDKSGLPSDRFSAERTGGSVSTLTIQRTQQEDSAVYLCASSSAAGQGYEQYFGPGTRLTVT.

V is TRBV5-1 and J is TRBJ2-7, with 9 bases matching TRBD1. The CDR3 consists of 14 residues. V trimming: 2 bases; J trimming: 6 bases; junction bases outside the gene matches: 6. Germline V gives CDR1 SGHRS, CDR2 YFSETQ. The CDR3 protein is CASSFQQGAGEQYF. The CDR3, as DNA: TGCGCCAGCAGCTTTCAACAGGGGGCAGGCGAGCAGTACTTC. The complete variable domain, with remaining parts taken from reference TRBV5-1 and TRBJ2-7, reads KAGVTQTPRYLIKTRGQQVTLSCSPISGHRSVSWYQQTPGQGLQFLFEYFSETQRNKGNFPGRFSGRQFSNSRSEMNVSTLELGDSALYLCASSFQQGAGEQYFGPGTRLTVT.

This clone has a single count. The chain has TRBV21-1 and TRBJ1-5; the DNA was not used to check the table's D call, TRBD1. TRBV21-1 has pseudogene status. CDR3 length equals 16 residues. DNA for the CDR3: TGTGCCAGCAGCAAAGCGGAGCAGGGAAAGTGGCAGCCCCAGCATTTT. Its protein is CASSKAEQGKWQPQHF.

This clone has a single count. The V gene is TRBV10-3, the J gene TRBJ2-5; D gene unclear. This CDR3 comprises 12 residues. Germline V lookup: CDR1 ENHRY, CDR2 SYGVKD. V lost 2 bases to trimming and J lost 4 bases, with 5 bases between them. CDR3 sequence: CAISEAGETQYF. DNA of the CDR3: TGTGCCATCAGTGAGGCAGGAGAGACCCAGTACTTC.

V usage is TRBV28 and J usage is TRBJ1-1, with 7 bases fitting TRBD1. Germline CDR1 and CDR2: MDHEN and SYDVKM. J was trimmed by 1 base and V by 6 bases; bases with no gene match: 2. The CDR3 sequence is 13 residues long. The CDR3 sequence is CASSRDRNTEAFF. In DNA, the CDR3 is TGTGCCAGCAGCCGGGACAGGAACACTGAAGCTTTCTTT.

This chain links TRBV5-1 with TRBJ2-2; D might be TRBD2 (5 bases). The germline V and J ends were trimmed by 5 bases and 2 bases, with 16 bases remaining between them. Per the germline V gene, CDR1 is SGHRS and CDR2 is YFSETQ. This CDR3 is 16 amino acids long. The chain's CDR3 is CASSPSGGFNTGELFF. The DNA for the CDR3 is TGCGCCAGCAGTCCCTCGGGCGGGTTTAACACCGGGGAGCTGTTTTTT.

The chain links TRBV5-1 to TRBJ2-3; 9 bases are a match to TRBD2. V dropped 0 bases and J dropped 0; count of bases not matched to a gene: 2. There are 16 residues in the CDR3. Germline CDR1 reads SGHRS; CDR2 reads YFSETQ. The CDR3 region is CASSLGREGSTDTQYF. The CDR3 DNA is TGCGCCAGCAGCTTGGGGCGGGAGGGCAGCACAGATACGCAGTATTTT.

The CDR3 DNA reads as TGTGCCACCAGCAGAGAGGTTGCGACAGGGAGTAATGAAAAACTGTTTTTT. It specifies CATSREVATGSNEKLFF. This chain uses TRBV15 with TRBJ1-4; TRBD1 agrees at 7 bases. The CDR3 runs 17 residues. Losses at the gene ends were 0 bases for V and 4 bases for J; bases not matched to a gene: 8. Looked up from germline, CDR1 is LNHNV and CDR2 is YYDKDF (reference sequence).

The DNA for the CDR3 is TGTGCCAGCAGCTACCGGGACAGGGAAGCTTTCTTT. As protein: CASSYRDREAFF. The chain is built from TRBV11-3 and TRBJ1-1, with TRBD1 matching over 8 bases. The germline V gene has CDR1 SGHNT and CDR2 YENEEA. The ends lost 4 bases at V and 8 bases at J; junction bases unmatched: 3. The CDR3 is 12 amino acids.

In DNA, the CDR3 is TGTGCCAGCACCATGAGGCGGTCTAATGAAAAACTGTTTTTT. This sequence encodes CASTMRRSNEKLFF. The chain joins TRBV28 to TRBJ1-4; unclear D gene. Germline V gene lookup returns CDR1 MDHEN and CDR2 SYDVKM. The CDR3 is 14 residues long. Trimming removed 7 bases at V and 3 bases at J, with 12 bases between.